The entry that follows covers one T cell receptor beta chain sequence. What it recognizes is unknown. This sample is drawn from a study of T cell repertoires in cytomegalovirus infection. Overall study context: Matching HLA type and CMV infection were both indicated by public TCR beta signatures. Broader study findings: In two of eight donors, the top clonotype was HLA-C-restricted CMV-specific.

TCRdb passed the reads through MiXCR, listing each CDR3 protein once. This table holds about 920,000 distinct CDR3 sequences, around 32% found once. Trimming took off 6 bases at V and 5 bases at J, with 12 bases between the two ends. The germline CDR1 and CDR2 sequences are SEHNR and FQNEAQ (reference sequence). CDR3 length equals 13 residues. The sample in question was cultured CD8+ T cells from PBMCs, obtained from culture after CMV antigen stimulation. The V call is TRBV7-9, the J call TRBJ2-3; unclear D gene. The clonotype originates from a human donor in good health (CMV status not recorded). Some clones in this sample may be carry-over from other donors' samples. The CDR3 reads CASRPSLGDTQYF. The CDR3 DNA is TGTGCCAGCAGGCCTTCCTTGGGAGATACGCAGTATTTT.